This entry lists 24 T cell receptor beta chains sequenced from one sample in a study of T cell responses to AZD1222 COVID-19 vaccine. The data were produced by immunoSEQ multiplex PCR, yet TCRdb's version contains in-frame clones alone and is incomplete. The table includes some 120,000 clones, roughly 93% detected once. Material: peripheral blood, obtained on day 0 of AZD1222 vaccination. The receptors derive from an adult in good health.

The rearrangement links TRBV30 to TRBJ2-3, with D maybe TRBD2 (6 bases). This CDR3 is built from 15 residues. CDR1 and CDR2 (germline): GTSNPN, SVGIG (reference sequence). V shed 1 base and J shed 2 bases, with 13 bases lying between them. The DNA for the CDR3 is TGTGCCTGGAGTGCCCCGGGACTTACCACAGATACGCAGTATTTT. Protein: CAWSAPGLTTDTQYF.

V and J are TRBV19 and TRBJ1-4; D is ambiguous. Germline loops: CDR1 LNHDA, CDR2 SQIVND (reference sequence). V was trimmed by 3 bases and J by 0 bases, leaving 14 bases between them. The CDR3 is 17 residues long. Written as DNA, the CDR3 is TGTGCCAGTAGTATGGGCTGGGCAGAAGCAACTAATGAAAAACTGTTTTTT. Its protein is CASSMGWAEATNEKLFF.

The chain couples TRBV19 to TRBJ2-3, with 8 bases aligning to TRBD2. Germline V gene data show CDR1 as LNHDA and CDR2 as SQIVND (reference sequence). The CDR3 runs to 16 residues. Trimming cost V 4 bases and J 5 bases; bases outside gene matches: 11. DNA for the CDR3: TGTGCCAGTAGTAAGGGGACGGGAGGGCCGGGAGATACGCAGTATTTT. Its translation is CASSKGTGGPGDTQYF.

The rearrangement joins TRBV27 to TRBJ2-2; 11 nucleotides align to TRBD2. The junction had 4 bases not matched to a gene; V was cut back by 6 bases and J by 7 bases. The CDR3 totals 14 residues. From germline, CDR1 is MNHEY and CDR2 SMNVEV (reference sequence). The CDR3 nucleotides read TGTGCCAGCAGACTAGCGGGAGCGAACGGGGAGCTGTTTTTT. Its protein product is CASRLAGANGELFF.

The rearrangement links TRBV7-2 to TRBJ1-1; D might be TRBD1 (5 bases). Trimming shortened V by 5 bases and J by 0 bases, and 13 bases separated the two germline ends. Germline lookup yields CDR1 SGHTA and CDR2 FQGNSA. This CDR3 contains 15 residues. As DNA, the CDR3 is TGTGCCAGCAGCCGGAGGGGTTTGTTGAACACTGAAGCTTTCTTT. Protein sequence: CASSRRGLLNTEAFF.

This chain joins TRBV9 and TRBJ2-7; D may be TRBD2 (5 bases). Germline CDR1 reads SGDLS; CDR2 reads YYNGEE. This CDR3 spans 15 amino acids. Trimming took 0 bases from V and 1 from J, leaving 11 bases between them. As DNA, the CDR3 is TGTGCCAGCAGCGTAGGTCCAGCGGATTCCTACGAGCAGTACTTC. This translates into CASSVGPADSYEQYF.

The V gene is TRBV7-2, the J gene TRBJ1-1; D gene ambiguous. Germline V lookup: CDR1 SGHTA, CDR2 FQGNSA. The CDR3 runs 14 residues. V lost 0 bases and J lost 3, with 8 bases in between. DNA of the CDR3: TGTGCCAGCAGCTTAGCAACCGCCTACACTGAAGCTTTCTTT. It is translated as CASSLATAYTEAFF.

V and J are TRBV27 and TRBJ2-3; D might be TRBD1 (5 bases). CDR1 and CDR2 from the germline V gene are MNHEY and SMNVEV (reference sequence). Trimming shortened V by 9 bases and J by 2 bases, and 15 bases separated the two germline ends. This CDR3 spans 14 amino acids. The CDR3 here is CASMTASNTDTQYF. CDR3 sequence (DNA): TGTGCCAGTATGACAGCCTCTAACACAGATACGCAGTATTTT.

The V call is TRBV20-1, the J call TRBJ1-5; the D gene is possibly TRBD1 (6 bases). The CDR3 spans 14 residues. V shed 3 bases and J shed 4 bases, with 13 bases lying between them. The germline V gene encodes CDR1 DFQATT and CDR2 SNEGSKA (reference sequence). CDR3 bases: TGCAGTGCTAGTCAGGGGCCGAAGAATCAGCCCCAGCATTTT. Protein product: CSASQGPKNQPQHF.

The CDR3 DNA follows: TGTGCTAGTGGTTTGTGGACAGGGGGAAATATGAACACCGGGGAGCTGTTTTTT. This translates into CASGLWTGGNMNTGELFF. V is TRBV12-5 and J is TRBJ2-2; 10 bases fit TRBD1. Germline-derived CDR1 and CDR2 are LGHNT and FRNRAP. V lost 2 bases and J lost 1; bases outside the gene matches: 7. CDR3 length: 18 residues.

The CDR3 here is CASSPGIQYGYTF. The CDR3 nucleotides are TGTGCCAGCAGCCCCGGGATCCAATATGGCTACACCTTC. This chain uses TRBV3-1 (or the pseudogene TRBV3-2) with TRBJ1-2; D is undetermined. The CDR3 has 13 residues. The germline V gene has CDR1 LGHDT and CDR2 YNNKEL (reference sequence). V was shortened by 4 bases and J by 5 bases, with 11 bases between the two germline ends.

Notes on this clone: Other DNA sequences within the sample encode an identical CDR3. This sequence joins TRBV30 and TRBJ1-1; unclear D gene. The ends were cut back, 3 bases at V and 1 base at J, with 6 bases in the middle. Germline loops: CDR1 GTSNPN, CDR2 SVGIG (reference sequence). CDR3 size: 12 residues. This CDR3 is CAWSGSNTEAFF. CDR3 in DNA: TGTGCCTGGAGCGGATCGAACACTGAAGCTTTCTTT.

The rearrangement joins TRBV6-1 to TRBJ1-2; 7 nucleotides line up with TRBD1. V was clipped by 0 bases and J by 4 bases; unmatched bases: 8. CDR1 is MNHNS and CDR2 is SASEGT in the germline V gene. The CDR3 has 16 amino acids. This chain's CDR3 is CASSEARGQFSYGYTF. CDR3 DNA: TGTGCCAGCAGTGAAGCTCGGGGACAGTTTTCCTATGGCTACACCTTC.

This clone has just a few counts. The V gene is TRBV7-2, the J gene TRBJ2-7; 11 bases map to TRBD1. From germline, CDR1 is SGHTA and CDR2 FQGNSA. The CDR3 loop spans 15 amino acids. V shed 2 bases and J 7 bases; nucleotides not matched to a gene: 7. CDR3 coding DNA: TGTGCCAGCAGCTTAAGGACAGGGGGCGTGATGGAGCAGTACTTC. This gives the protein CASSLRTGGVMEQYF.

V gene TRBV4-3 combines with J gene TRBJ1-4; a possible D gene is TRBD1 (5 bases). CDR3 length: 13 amino acids. V was shortened by 1 base and J by 7 bases, with 7 bases between the two germline ends. Germline CDR1 LGHNA, CDR2 YSLEER. CDR3: CASSQGGVEKLFF. As DNA, the CDR3 is TGCGCCAGCAGCCAAGGGGGGGTTGAAAAACTGTTTTTT.

DNA for the CDR3: TGTGCCAGCAGTGAATACGAGGGGGTCGGAGGCTACACCTTC. Its protein is CASSEYEGVGGYTF. The chain joins TRBV25-1 to TRBJ1-2; possible D gene TRBD1, 6 bases. The V end was cut by 0 bases, the J end by 8 bases, with 13 bases between. The CDR3 contains 14 residues. Germline V gives CDR1 MGHDK, CDR2 SYGVNS.

This sequence joins TRBV20-1 and TRBJ2-3; D possibly corresponds to TRBD2 (5 bases). The CDR3 loop spans 11 amino acids. Trimming took off 6 bases at V and 8 bases at J, with 12 bases between the two ends. CDR1 is DFQATT and CDR2 is SNEGSKA in the germline V gene (reference sequence). The CDR3 sequence is CSAVTSGTQYF. CDR3 DNA: TGCAGTGCGGTAACTAGTGGTACGCAGTATTTT.

The rearrangement uses TRBV5-1 and TRBJ1-4, with 7 bases aligning to TRBD1. The germline CDR1 and CDR2 sequences are SGHRS and YFSETQ. V shed 4 bases and J 7 bases; nucleotides not matched to a gene: 7. The CDR3 totals 14 residues. The CDR3 protein is CASSPGGISEKLFF. For the CDR3, the DNA is TGCGCCAGCAGCCCAGGGGGGATAAGTGAAAAACTGTTTTTT. The full variable domain, its missing parts supplied by reference TRBV5-1 and TRBJ1-4, is KAGVTQTPRYLIKTRGQQVTLSCSPISGHRSVSWYQQTPGQGLQFLFEYFSETQRNKGNFPGRFSGRQFSNSRSEMNVSTLELGDSALYLCASSPGGISEKLFFGSGTQLSVL.

The chain uses TRBV6-6 and TRBJ1-5, with TRBD1 matching 8 bases. Germline assignment: CDR1 MNHNY and CDR2 SVGAGI (reference sequence). The CDR3 spans 14 residues. Trimming cost V 6 bases and J 5 bases; bases outside gene matches: 6. CDR3 amino acids: CASRTGDGYQPQHF. CDR3 DNA: TGTGCCAGCAGGACAGGGGACGGGTATCAGCCCCAGCATTTT.

The V call is TRBV7-6, the J call TRBJ1-1, with D tentatively TRBD1 (6 bases). The CDR3 runs 16 residues. From germline, CDR1 is SGHVS and CDR2 FNYEAQ. V was clipped by 0 bases and J by 0 bases, with 11 bases between them. The CDR3 protein is CASSLAPGVMNTEAFF. CDR3 DNA sequence: TGTGCCAGCAGCTTAGCTCCAGGGGTCATGAACACTGAAGCTTTCTTT.

The CDR3 region is CASREGREWGLNNEQFF. For the CDR3, the DNA is TGTGCCAGCAGGGAGGGTCGGGAGTGGGGACTTAATAATGAGCAGTTCTTC. The rearrangement uses TRBV7-2 and TRBJ2-1; weak D call: TRBD2 (6 bases). There are 17 residues in the CDR3. Germline assignment: CDR1 SGHTA and CDR2 FQGNSA. Between the trimmed V and J ends, which lost 6 bases and 7 bases, there was a span of 25 bases.

The V and J genes are TRBV27 and TRBJ1-2; 7 positions agree with TRBD1. The junction had 6 bases not matched to a gene; V was cut back by 4 bases and J by 1 base. Germline V CDR1 and CDR2: MNHEY, SMNVEV (reference sequence). The CDR3 is 15 amino acids. The DNA of the CDR3 is TGTGCCAGCAGTTCAGACAGGGCCAATAACTATGGCTACACCTTC. Amino acids: CASSSDRANNYGYTF.

This clone was seen more than once but under ten times. This chain uses TRBV4-1 with TRBJ2-2, with D perhaps TRBD1 (6 bases). Germline CDR1 is MGHRA and CDR2 is YSYEKL. V was shortened by 4 bases and J by 5 bases, with 14 bases between the two germline ends. This CDR3 spans 15 amino acids. This CDR3 is CASSRYRTDTGELFF. CDR3 nucleotide sequence: TGCGCCAGCAGCCGATACAGGACAGATACCGGGGAGCTGTTTTTT.

This chain joins TRBV11-2 and TRBJ1-2; D ambiguous. Trimming removed 5 bases from V and 2 bases from J, with 18 bases in between. This CDR3 has 16 amino acids. Looked up from germline, CDR1 is SGHAT and CDR2 is FQNNGV. CDR3: CASSLRPGRQNYGYTF. The CDR3 DNA follows: TGTGCCAGCAGCCTTCGGCCCGGACGGCAAAACTATGGCTACACCTTC. The entire variable domain, with the rest obtained from reference TRBV11-2 and TRBJ1-2, is as follows: EAGVAQSPRYKIIEKRQSVAFWCNPISGHATLYWYQQILGQGPKLLIQFQNNGVVDDSQLPKDRFSAERLKGVDSTLKIQPAKLEDSAVYLCASSLRPGRQNYGYTFGSGTRLTVV.